These 26 T cell receptor beta chains came from one sample sequenced in a study of blood T cell repertoires in COVID-19. Produced via immunoSEQ multiplex PCR; TCRdb's table is partial and in-frame only. The data contain 65,000 to 85,000 clones, approximately 87% of them singletons. The sample taken for sequencing was peripheral blood. These receptors all come from a human donor in a cohort sampled during active COVID-19.

V gene TRBV7-9 combines with J gene TRBJ1-5; possibly TRBD1 for D (5 bases). The CDR3 has 14 residues. Trimming shortened V by 4 bases and J by 4 bases, and 11 bases separated the two germline ends. Germline V CDR1 and CDR2: SEHNR, FQNEAQ (reference sequence). This chain's CDR3 is CASSSTGGNQPQHF. The CDR3 region has the DNA TGTGCCAGCAGCTCCACAGGAGGGAATCAGCCCCAGCATTTT.

V and J are TRBV25-1 and TRBJ2-6, with D maybe TRBD2 (6 bases). Germline V gene lookup returns CDR1 MGHDK and CDR2 SYGVNS. This CDR3 spans 18 amino acids. With 1 base removed from V and 0 bases from J, the gap between germline ends came to 13 bases. Here the CDR3 reads CASSELVSGSSGANVLTF. The CDR3 DNA sequence: TGTGCCAGCAGTGAATTGGTTAGCGGAAGCTCTGGGGCCAACGTCCTGACTTTC.

On this clone: Other DNA sequences in this specimen translate into the identical CDR3. The J gene is TRBJ2-7, the V gene TRBV18, with a weak D call TRBD1 (6 bases). Trimming left V 6 bases short and J 1 base short, with 10 bases between. Germline values: CDR1 KGHSH, CDR2 LQKENI. The CDR3 contains 13 residues. As DNA, the CDR3 is TGTGCCAGCTCCCCCGGACAGTCCTACGAGCAGTACTTC. Protein: CASSPGQSYEQYF.

V usage is TRBV9 and J usage is TRBJ2-5, with D hard to call. Germline V gene sequence: CDR1 SGDLS, CDR2 YYNGEE. Between the trimmed V and J ends, which lost 3 bases and 6 bases, there was a span of 12 bases. CDR3 length equals 13 residues. The CDR3 region is CASSEASSKTQYF. The CDR3 region has the DNA TGTGCCAGCAGCGAAGCGAGCAGCAAGACCCAGTACTTC.

The chain is built from TRBV2 and TRBJ1-6, with 8 bases aligning to TRBD1. Germline V gene lookup returns CDR1 SNHLY and CDR2 FYNNEI. The junction had 7 bases not matched to a gene; V was cut back by 5 bases and J by 7 bases. The CDR3 loop spans 15 amino acids. CDR3 sequence reads: CASSSKTGVNSPLHF. In DNA, the CDR3 is TGTGCCAGCAGTTCCAAGACAGGGGTCAATTCACCCCTCCACTTT.

This rearrangement joins TRBV10-3 to TRBJ2-7; D is perhaps TRBD1 (5 bases). The V and J ends lost 2 bases and 4 bases respectively, with 15 bases between them. CDR3 length: 15 amino acids. Germline loops: CDR1 ENHRY, CDR2 SYGVKD. CDR3 nucleotides: TGTGCCATCAGTGAGGGGGCCAAGGTTGGATACGAGCAGTACTTC. Protein: CAISEGAKVGYEQYF.

The chain recombines TRBV5-1 with TRBJ2-7, with 13 nucleotides matching TRBD2. CDR1 is SGHRS, CDR2 YFSETQ, per germline. The CDR3 extends over 17 amino acids. V was pared by 4 bases and J by 3 bases, with 10 bases of the junction left unmatched. The CDR3 reads CASSPWTSGSPDYEQYF. CDR3 in DNA: TGCGCCAGCAGCCCGTGGACTAGCGGGAGTCCCGACTACGAGCAGTACTTC.

The chain uses TRBV6-5 and TRBJ2-7; 8 bases match TRBD1. CDR1 and CDR2 (germline): MNHEY, SVGAGI. Unmatched junction bases numbered 3, after V lost 2 bases and J lost 0 bases. This CDR3 contains 15 residues. CDR3 nucleotides: TGTGCCAGCAGTTACGACAGGGGCGCCTCCTACGAGCAGTACTTC. Protein: CASSYDRGASYEQYF.

The V and J genes are TRBV6-2 or TRBV6-3 and TRBJ2-2; D perhaps matches TRBD1 (5 bases). Per the germline V gene, CDR1 is MNHEY and CDR2 is SVGEGT. There are 16 residues in the CDR3. Trimming removed 2 bases from V and 6 bases from J, with 16 bases in between. CDR3 sequence: CASSYPHRFPAGELFF. The CDR3 bases are TGTGCCAGCAGTTACCCACACAGGTTTCCTGCCGGGGAGCTGTTTTTT.

The chain is built from TRBV2 and TRBJ2-1; 7 bases map to TRBD2. The CDR3 spans 15 residues. The germline V gene encodes CDR1 SNHLY and CDR2 FYNNEI. Trimming at V came to 6 bases and at J to 2 bases, leaving 7 bases not matched to a gene. CDR3 protein: CASRTSGAPYNEQFF. The DNA of the CDR3 is TGTGCCAGCAGGACGAGCGGGGCTCCCTACAATGAGCAGTTCTTC.

The rearrangement joins TRBV29-1 to TRBJ1-2; 8 nucleotides agree with TRBD1. This CDR3 is 18 amino acids long. The germline V gene encodes CDR1 SQVTM and CDR2 ANQGSEA. The trim removed 6 bases at V and 7 bases at J, leaving 25 bases unmatched. CDR3: CSVLNQGARFFGLRGYTF. The DNA for the CDR3 is TGCAGCGTCCTAAACCAGGGGGCACGGTTCTTCGGCTTACGTGGCTACACCTTC.

The chain uses TRBV6-2 or TRBV6-3 and TRBJ2-7; 10 nucleotides match TRBD2. Germline V lookup: CDR1 MNHEY, CDR2 SVGEGT. Germline trimming cut 0 bases from V and 0 bases from J; bases unmatched to any gene: 14. The CDR3 spans 20 residues. This CDR3 is CASSYSLVTSGRLSSYEQYF. In DNA form, the CDR3 reads TGTGCCAGCAGTTACTCACTGGTGACTAGCGGGCGGCTGAGCTCCTACGAGCAGTACTTC.

Of note for this clone: Within the sample, other DNA sequences also encode this same CDR3. The gene calls are TRBV27 and TRBJ2-7; 8 bases fit TRBD1. V shed 5 bases and J 0 bases; nucleotides not matched to a gene: 3. There are 14 residues in the CDR3. The germline V gene encodes CDR1 MNHEY and CDR2 SMNVEV (reference sequence). As DNA, the CDR3 is TGTGCCAGCAGTGGACAGGGAAGCTCCTACGAGCAGTACTTC. It yields the protein CASSGQGSSYEQYF.

V gene TRBV11-2 combines with J gene TRBJ2-2, with TRBD2 as a possible D gene (6 bases). Trimming shortened V by 3 bases and J by 2 bases, and 13 bases separated the two germline ends. Germline CDR1 is SGHAT and CDR2 is FQNNGV. The CDR3 has 16 amino acids. DNA of the CDR3: TGTGCCAGCAGCTTGCGGGGCCCTACTAACACCGGGGAGCTGTTTTTT. Its translation: CASSLRGPTNTGELFF.

This sequence joins TRBV7-8 and TRBJ2-3; maybe TRBD2 (5 bases). The CDR3 is 13 residues long. Germline V gives CDR1 SGHVS, CDR2 FQNEAQ. V was cut by 5 bases and J by 9 bases, with 15 bases left in between. This CDR3 is CASSGRQPGTQYF. CDR3 sequence (DNA): TGTGCCAGCAGCGGTCGACAACCGGGGACGCAGTATTTT.

V usage is TRBV7-2 and J usage is TRBJ2-5, with D perhaps matching TRBD1 (6 bases). The CDR3 sequence is 16 residues long. Germline V CDR1 and CDR2: SGHTA, FQGNSA. The V end lost 5 bases, the J end lost 1 base, and 17 bases lay between the germline ends. The CDR3 spells CASSQNFRTVQETQYF. CDR3 bases: TGTGCCAGCAGCCAAAATTTTAGGACAGTCCAAGAGACCCAGTACTTC.

The genes are TRBV3-1 (or the pseudogene TRBV3-2) and TRBJ2-7; 7 nucleotides match TRBD1. CDR1 is LGHDT and CDR2 is YNNKEL in the germline V gene (reference sequence). There are 13 residues in the CDR3. V lost 3 bases and J lost 7; bases outside the gene matches: 6. The CDR3 reads CASSQTGSGEQYF. CDR3 DNA sequence: TGTGCCAGCAGCCAGACAGGGTCCGGAGAGCAGTACTTC.

This chain uses TRBV10-3 with TRBJ1-4; D is possibly TRBD1 (6 bases). CDR3 length: 15 residues. Trimming removed 2 bases from V and 0 bases from J, with 7 bases in between. Germline V gene sequence: CDR1 ENHRY, CDR2 SYGVKD. The CDR3 DNA is TGTGCCATCAGTGAGGGACAGTCAACTAATGAAAAACTGTTTTTT. Translating it yields CAISEGQSTNEKLFF.

CDR3 in amino acids: CASSSRTSGAVDTQYF. For the CDR3, the DNA is TGTGCCAGCAGCTCACGGACTAGCGGTGCAGTTGATACGCAGTATTTT. The chain links TRBV6-2 or TRBV6-3 to TRBJ2-3; 10 bases match TRBD2. The CDR3 extends over 16 amino acids. The V gene's germline CDR1 is MNHEY and CDR2 SVGEGT. The ends lost 6 bases at V and 6 bases at J; junction bases unmatched: 12.

The chain recombines TRBV11-2 with TRBJ2-3, with TRBD1 identical over 10 bases. The V and J ends lost 5 bases and 1 base, in that order; junction bases with no gene match: 6. The CDR3 length is 16 residues. The germline V gene has CDR1 SGHAT and CDR2 FQNNGV. CDR3 in amino acids: CASSMGQGSRTDTQYF. DNA for the CDR3: TGTGCCAGCAGCATGGGACAGGGGTCCCGCACAGATACGCAGTATTTT.

V usage is TRBV5-1 and J usage is TRBJ2-7; a weak D match, TRBD2 (6 bases). In germline, CDR1 is SGHRS, CDR2 YFSETQ. Trimming took 5 bases from V and 6 from J, leaving 15 bases between them. The CDR3 is made up of 13 amino acids. The CDR3 protein is CASRGREAVEQYF. The CDR3 bases are TGCGCCAGCAGGGGCAGGGAGGCGGTCGAGCAGTACTTC.

V and J are TRBV6-1 and TRBJ1-6; no clear D. The ends were cut back, 3 bases at V and 8 bases at J, with 11 bases in the middle. The CDR3 runs 14 residues. CDR1 and CDR2 (germline): MNHNS, SASEGT. CDR3 in amino acids: CASSERDRDSPLHF. The CDR3 DNA reads as TGTGCCAGCAGTGAGAGGGATAGGGATTCACCCCTCCACTTT.

This chain links TRBV7-9 with TRBJ1-1; D is perhaps TRBD1 (5 bases). The CDR3 spans 17 residues. The germline gives CDR1 SEHNR, CDR2 FQNEAQ (reference sequence). V was trimmed by 4 bases and J by 5 bases, leaving 23 bases between them. The CDR3 nucleotides are TGTGCCAGCAGCTCGGGTTCAGGCAGGGCGGTTTGGACTGAAGCTTTCTTT. Translated: CASSSGSGRAVWTEAFF.

The chain carries TRBV28 and TRBJ2-7, with 9 positions matching TRBD1. The trim removed 2 bases at V and 3 bases at J, leaving 14 bases unmatched. This CDR3 spans 18 amino acids. Germline loops: CDR1 MDHEN, CDR2 SYDVKM. The CDR3 nucleotides read TGTGCCAGCAGTTTACCACAGCGGGACAGGGTAGGGGACTACGAGCAGTACTTC. It yields the protein CASSLPQRDRVGDYEQYF.

The chain combines TRBV14 with TRBJ1-1; D is uncertain. Trimming removed 4 bases from V and 5 bases from J, with 11 bases in between. Germline V gene data show CDR1 as SGHDN and CDR2 as FVKESK. CDR3 size: 13 residues. The CDR3 DNA reads as TGTGCCAGCAGCCTCATTGGGGAGACTGAAGCTTTCTTT. It specifies CASSLIGETEAFF.

The chain carries TRBV4-3 and TRBJ2-7, with D perhaps TRBD2 (7 bases). Germline V lookup: CDR1 LGHNA, CDR2 YSLEER. Trimming shortened V by 3 bases and J by 3 bases, and 18 bases separated the two germline ends. This CDR3 comprises 16 residues. The DNA for the CDR3 is TGCGCCAGCAGCCACGCCCGGGGGGCAGGGGACTACGAGCAGTACTTC. Protein: CASSHARGAGDYEQYF.